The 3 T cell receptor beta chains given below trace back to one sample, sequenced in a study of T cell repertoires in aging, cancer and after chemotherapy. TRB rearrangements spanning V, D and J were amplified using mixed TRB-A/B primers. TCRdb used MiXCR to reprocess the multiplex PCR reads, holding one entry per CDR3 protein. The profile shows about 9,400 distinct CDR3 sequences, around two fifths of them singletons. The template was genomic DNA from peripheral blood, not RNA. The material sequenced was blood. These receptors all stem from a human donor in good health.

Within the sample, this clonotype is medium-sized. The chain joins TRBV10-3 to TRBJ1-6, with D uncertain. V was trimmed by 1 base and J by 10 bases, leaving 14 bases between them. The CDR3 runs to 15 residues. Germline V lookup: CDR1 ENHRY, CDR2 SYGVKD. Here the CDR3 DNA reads TGTGCCATCAGTGAGTACTACGTGGGGAAATCACCCCTCCACTTT. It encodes CAISEYYVGKSPLHF.

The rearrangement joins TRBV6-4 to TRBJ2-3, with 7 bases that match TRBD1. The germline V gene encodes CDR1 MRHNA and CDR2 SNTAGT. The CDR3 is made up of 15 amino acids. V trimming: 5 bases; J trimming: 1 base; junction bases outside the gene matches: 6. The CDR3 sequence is CASSPNRGGTDTQYF. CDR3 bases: TGTGCCAGCAGTCCAAACAGGGGAGGCACAGATACGCAGTATTTT.

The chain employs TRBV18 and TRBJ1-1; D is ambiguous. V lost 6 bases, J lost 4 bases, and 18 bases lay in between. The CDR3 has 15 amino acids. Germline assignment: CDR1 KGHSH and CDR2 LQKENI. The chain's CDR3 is CASSLAGWGGTEAFF. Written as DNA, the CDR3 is TGTGCCAGCTCCCTCGCCGGATGGGGTGGCACTGAAGCTTTCTTT.